This T cell receptor (beta chain) appears in the sequencing data of a study of T cells in women clearing cervical HPV infection. Overall study results and limits: Combining TCR richness with V gene abundances gave 0.65 to 0.85 AUC.

Note on this clone: As yet, its antigen is unknown.

Measured with immunoSEQ multiplex PCR; TCRdb has only the in-frame clones, and not every one. The listing contains some 46,000 clones. Sequenced material: blood buffy coat. The TCR sequence derives from a woman between 18 and 70 years old with a cervical HPV16 infection that either progressed to CIN3+ or cleared (not recorded which).

CDR3 bases read: TGTGCCAGCAGCAGCTCCGGGACAGGTACAGATACG. Translating gives CASSSSGTGTDT. The complete CDR3 sequence is CASSSSGTGTDTQYF. V and J are TRBV7-3 and TRBJ2-3; 8 bases agree with TRBD1. With the read ending 3 residues before the CDR3 end, the germline J gene is used to fill in that end. Germline-derived CDR1 and CDR2 are SGHTA and FQGTGA. Unmatched junction bases numbered 7, after V lost 5 bases and J lost 3 bases. CDR3 length: 15 amino acids. The complete variable domain, with remaining parts taken from reference TRBV7-3 and TRBJ2-3, reads GAGVSQTPSNKVTEKGKYVELRCDPISGHTALYWYRQSLGQGPEFLIYFQGTGAADDSGLPNDRFFAVRPEGSVSTLKIQRTERGDSAVYLCASSSSGTGTDTQYFGPGTRLTVL.